This record concerns one T cell receptor (beta chain) sequence. Its antigen remains unknown. Clones were read by immunoSEQ multiplex PCR, and TCRdb kept only the in-frame ones, dropping some. Of 30,000 to 40,000 clones listed, more than 75% are singletons. Germline CDR1 LNHDA, CDR2 SQIVND (reference sequence). The CDR3 is 14 residues long. Trimming pared 10 bases from V and 1 base from J, leaving 16 bases between. This record comes from a study of OX40 agonist ivuxolimab in advanced cancers. Study-level results: CD4+ and CD8+ blood T cells expanded clonally by week 6 at 0.1 to 3.0 mg/kg. Mean expanded clone counts were higher in CD8+ than CD4+ T cells.

The clonotype was recovered from an adult with an advanced solid tumor such as melanoma, head and neck, liver or kidney cancer. V usage is TRBV19 and J usage is TRBJ2-5, with a possible D match to TRBD2 (5 bases). The source material was CD4+ or CD8+ T cells sorted from blood, sampled in a trial of the OX40 agonist ivuxolimab. CDR3 region: CATSPEELQETQYF. The CDR3 bases are TGTGCCACTAGCCCGGAGGAGCTCCAAGAGACCCAGTACTTC.